One and the same sample provided the 32 T cell receptor beta chains below, sequenced in a study of cytomegalovirus exposure and HLA in healthy donors. Both 60 Vbeta primers and 13 Jbeta primers went into the PCR. TCRdb's copy holds only in-frame clones and misses some; the assay was immunoSEQ multiplex PCR. The top ten clones hold 3% to 3.5% of a sample with approximately 140,000 clones, approximately 82% of them seen once. Source material: PBMCs. The source of these receptors is a man in his forties in good health and CMV-seronegative.

V is TRBV28 and J is TRBJ2-5; 12 bases are a match to TRBD2. This CDR3 is 18 amino acids long. CDR1 and CDR2 from the germline V gene are MDHEN and SYDVKM. The J segment lost 0 bases and the V segment lost 5 bases, leaving 10 bases of the junction unmatched. CDR3 amino acids: CASSPTPRTSGDQETQYF. The CDR3 DNA follows: TGTGCCAGCAGTCCGACCCCAAGGACTAGCGGGGACCAAGAGACCCAGTACTTC. The entire variable domain, with the rest obtained from reference TRBV28 and TRBJ2-5, is as follows: DVKVTQSSRYLVKRTGEKVFLECVQDMDHENMFWYRQDPGLGLRLIYFSYDVKMKEKGDIPEGYSVSREKKERFSLILESASTNQTSMYLCASSPTPRTSGDQETQYFGPGTRLLVL.

This chain joins TRBV2 and TRBJ1-4, with D maybe TRBD1 (5 bases). The CDR3 loop spans 14 amino acids. From germline, CDR1 is SNHLY and CDR2 FYNNEI. V dropped 3 bases and J dropped 4 bases, with 9 bases sitting between them. The CDR3 loop is CASSDDRSNEKLFF. CDR3 nucleotides: TGTGCCAGCAGTGATGACAGAAGTAATGAAAAACTGTTTTTT.

This chain connects TRBV7-3 to TRBJ1-2; TRBD1 agrees at 8 bases. The CDR3 contains 16 residues. With 1 base clipped from V and 3 bases from J, the junction kept 7 bases outside the gene matches. From germline, CDR1 is SGHTA and CDR2 FQGTGA. CDR3 sequence: CASSLSAPGQDYGYTF. The CDR3 coding sequence is TGTGCCAGCAGCTTAAGCGCACCGGGACAGGACTATGGCTACACCTTC.

This clone was recorded a few times. The chain recombines TRBV4-3 with TRBJ2-7; the match to TRBD1 covers 10 bases. There are 16 residues in the CDR3. CDR1 and CDR2 from the germline V gene are LGHNA and YSLEER. V lost 2 bases to trimming and J lost 3 bases; unmatched junction nucleotides: 7. The CDR3 DNA reads as TGCGCCAGCAGCCAATATGGACAGGGGGGATTCTACGAGCAGTACTTC. Translating it yields CASSQYGQGGFYEQYF.

The chain links TRBV2 to TRBJ1-5; no firm D call. V was cut by 3 bases and J by 2 bases, with 11 bases left in between. CDR3 length equals 15 residues. Looked up from germline, CDR1 is SNHLY and CDR2 is FYNNEI. DNA of the CDR3: TGTGCCAGCAGTGACCACACTATAGGCAATCAGCCCCAGCATTTT. Translated, it gives CASSDHTIGNQPQHF.

This clone was picked up one time. The V gene is TRBV19, the J gene TRBJ1-1; TRBD1 matches at 9 bases. The trim removed 4 bases at V and 2 bases at J, leaving 14 bases unmatched. Per germline, CDR1 LNHDA and CDR2 SQIVND (reference sequence). CDR3 length equals 18 residues. CDR3: CASSKRRDRDRVNTEAFF. As DNA, the CDR3 is TGTGCCAGTAGTAAACGCCGGGACAGGGATAGAGTTAACACTGAAGCTTTCTTT.

V gene TRBV18 combines with J gene TRBJ1-1, with 7 bases aligning to TRBD1. Trimming removed 0 bases from V and 7 bases from J; junction bases left unmatched: 5. Germline V gene lookup returns CDR1 KGHSH and CDR2 LQKENI. This CDR3 contains 14 residues. The CDR3 here is CASSPPSQGVEAFF. In DNA, the CDR3 is TGTGCCAGCTCACCACCGAGCCAGGGGGTTGAAGCTTTCTTT.

This chain joins TRBV2 and TRBJ1-2; D is undetermined. The CDR3 covers 13 residues. V was clipped by 6 bases and J by 5 bases, with 13 bases between them. Germline assignment: CDR1 SNHLY and CDR2 FYNNEI. CDR3 sequence reads: CASRQRETYGYTF. For the CDR3, the DNA is TGTGCCAGCAGGCAAAGGGAGACGTATGGCTACACCTTC.

This chain joins TRBV5-1 and TRBJ2-1; D perhaps matches TRBD2 (5 bases). Germline CDR1 and CDR2: SGHRS and YFSETQ. V lost 6 bases, J lost 7 bases, and 17 bases lay in between. The CDR3 length is 14 residues. The CDR3 sequence: CASNQVGWENEQFF. The CDR3, as DNA: TGCGCCAGCAACCAGGTGGGGTGGGAGAATGAGCAGTTCTTC.

The chain recombines TRBV5-1 with TRBJ2-5; 9 nucleotides line up with TRBD2. Judging by the DNA end, TRBJ2-7 fits better; the J call may be wrong. The CDR3 is 17 residues long. CDR1 and CDR2 from the germline V gene are SGHRS and YFSETQ. The CDR3 DNA is TGCGCCAGCAGCTCATCGCCTAGCGGGGCGCCCGGGGACGAGCAGTACTTC. It specifies CASSSSPSGAPGDEQYF.

The genes are TRBV5-8 and TRBJ1-2; D not certain. Trimming shortened V by 4 bases and J by 8 bases, and 21 bases separated the two germline ends. The CDR3 loop spans 15 amino acids. Germline values: CDR1 SGHTS, CDR2 YDEGEE. The CDR3 nucleotides read TGTGCCAGCAGCCCCTTAACACCAGCGCGAAGGGGCTACACCTTC. This sequence encodes CASSPLTPARRGYTF.

This clone was recorded once. The chain has TRBV4-3 and TRBJ1-2; no reliable D call. The germline V and J ends were trimmed by 0 bases and 3 bases, with 14 bases remaining between them. This CDR3 spans 16 amino acids. Per the germline V gene, CDR1 is LGHNA and CDR2 is YSLEER. The CDR3 region has the DNA TGCGCCAGCAGCCAAGATAGGGAGGTGGGGTACTATGGCTACACCTTC. Its translation: CASSQDREVGYYGYTF.

The V gene is TRBV25-1, the J gene TRBJ2-7; 7 nucleotides agree with TRBD2. The CDR3 runs 13 residues. Germline trimming cut 5 bases from V and 4 bases from J; bases unmatched to any gene: 5. CDR1 is MGHDK and CDR2 is SYGVNS in the germline V gene. CDR3 bases: TGTGCCAGCAGTTTAGCGGGTGATTACGAGCAGTACTTC. Protein: CASSLAGDYEQYF.

The V call is TRBV7-7, the J call TRBJ1-1; no definite D call. V lost 5 bases, J lost 1 base, and 8 bases lay in between. The CDR3 extends over 13 amino acids. Germline V lookup: CDR1 SSHAT, CDR2 FNYEAQ (reference sequence). DNA of the CDR3: TGTGCCAGCAGCCCCCCAGGGAACACTGAAGCTTTCTTT. Amino acid sequence: CASSPPGNTEAFF.

The V gene is TRBV2, the J gene TRBJ2-6; no firm D call. Germline V gives CDR1 SNHLY, CDR2 FYNNEI. The CDR3 spans 17 residues. V was shortened by 5 bases and J by 1 base, with 15 bases between the two germline ends. CDR3 region: CASSPRPITSGANVLTF. CDR3 DNA sequence: TGTGCCAGCAGTCCCAGGCCTATTACGTCTGGGGCCAACGTCCTGACTTTC.

The chain has TRBV18 and TRBJ1-6, with D unresolved. V shed 1 base and J shed 5 bases, with 15 bases lying between them. The CDR3 totals 17 residues. Germline V gene lookup returns CDR1 KGHSH and CDR2 LQKENI. The CDR3 reads CASSPRNLGSDNSPLHF. In nucleotides, the CDR3 is TGTGCCAGCTCACCACGTAATCTAGGCAGCGATAATTCACCCCTCCACTTT.

The chain couples TRBV6-1 to TRBJ1-1; 8 nucleotides line up with TRBD1. The CDR3 is 13 residues long. V lost 7 bases, J lost 3 bases, and 4 bases stayed unmatched. Per germline, CDR1 MNHNS and CDR2 SASEGT. The CDR3 region is CASNIQGDTEAFF. The DNA of the CDR3 is TGTGCCAGCAACATACAGGGGGACACTGAAGCTTTCTTT.

This clone has a handful of counts. J is TRBJ1-1 and V is TRBV6-5, with TRBD1 matching 10 bases. The CDR3 length is 16 residues. V lost 4 bases, J lost 1 base, and 6 bases stayed unmatched. CDR1 is MNHEY, CDR2 SVGAGI, per germline. The CDR3: CASSSRRTGGNTEAFF. In DNA form, the CDR3 reads TGTGCCAGCAGTTCACGACGGACAGGGGGGAACACTGAAGCTTTCTTT.

This rearrangement joins TRBV9 to TRBJ1-2; D gene unclear. V shed 0 bases and J shed 8 bases, with 11 bases lying between them. This CDR3 is 13 amino acids long. Germline CDR1 is SGDLS and CDR2 is YYNGEE. The CDR3 DNA reads TGTGCCAGCAGCGTAGGTGAGGGTAACGGCTACACCTTC. This encodes CASSVGEGNGYTF.

The genes are TRBV14 and TRBJ1-2, with 10 nucleotides matching TRBD1. Germline values: CDR1 SGHDN, CDR2 FVKESK. The ends lost 0 bases at V and 2 bases at J; junction bases unmatched: 3. The CDR3 loop spans 16 amino acids. CDR3 loop: CASSQDLDRGNYGYTF. The CDR3, as DNA: TGTGCCAGCAGCCAAGATCTGGACAGGGGGAACTATGGCTACACCTTC.

The J gene is TRBJ2-7, the V gene TRBV27, with 7 nucleotides matching TRBD1. Germline CDR1 and CDR2: MNHEY and SMNVEV (reference sequence). Germline trimming cut 2 bases from V and 2 bases from J; bases unmatched to any gene: 3. The CDR3 extends over 14 amino acids. In nucleotides, the CDR3 is TGTGCCAGCAGTTTACTCGGACAGGCCTACGAGCAGTACTTC. Its protein is CASSLLGQAYEQYF.

This clone was seen more than once but under ten times. The chain has TRBV7-3 and TRBJ2-2; D is perhaps TRBD2 (6 bases). This CDR3 has 12 residues. The V gene's germline CDR1 is SGHTA and CDR2 FQGTGA. V was cut by 6 bases and J by 6 bases, with 8 bases left in between. The CDR3 here is CASRSGAGELFF. CDR3 DNA sequence: TGTGCCAGCAGGTCGGGGGCCGGGGAGCTGTTTTTT.

The chain links TRBV9 to TRBJ2-3; D gene ambiguous. V shed 3 bases and J shed 2 bases, with 7 bases lying between them. CDR1 and CDR2 (germline): SGDLS, YYNGEE. The CDR3 has 13 amino acids. The CDR3: CASSGQNTDTQYF. Written as DNA, the CDR3 is TGTGCCAGCAGCGGCCAGAACACAGATACGCAGTATTTT.

The rearrangement links TRBV13 to TRBJ1-2; D may be TRBD1 (5 bases). The length of the CDR3 is 16 residues. Trimming cost V 2 bases and J 4 bases, with 17 bases left between them. The germline gives CDR1 PRHDT, CDR2 FYEKMQ (reference sequence). CDR3: CASSLPGDSTSYGYTF. CDR3 coding DNA: TGTGCCAGCAGCTTACCCGGAGACAGTACGAGCTATGGCTACACCTTC.

This clone was detected only a few times. CDR3 DNA: TGCGCCAGCAGCTTTCGGGGGACTGGGGCCAACGTCCTGACTTTC. This gives the protein CASSFRGTGANVLTF. The chain carries TRBV5-1 and TRBJ2-6; D perhaps matches TRBD2 (6 bases). Germline V lookup: CDR1 SGHRS, CDR2 YFSETQ. Trimming left V 2 bases short and J 2 bases short, with 8 bases between. The CDR3 sequence is 15 residues long.

This chain links TRBV2 with TRBJ2-5, with 8 positions matching TRBD1. The J call may be incorrect, as the DNA end agrees better with TRBJ2-7. Germline V lookup: CDR1 SNHLY, CDR2 FYNNEI. This CDR3 comprises 14 residues. In DNA form, the CDR3 reads TGTGCCAGCAGCCGGACAGGGCTAATCAACGAGCAGTACTTC. Residues: CASSRTGLINEQYF.

This clone was counted a single time. The V gene is TRBV5-1, the J gene TRBJ1-1; maybe TRBD1 (5 bases). Germline V CDR1 and CDR2: SGHRS, YFSETQ. Trimming took off 4 bases at V and 1 base at J, with 17 bases between the two ends. This CDR3 is 16 amino acids long. The CDR3 DNA reads TGCGCCAGCAGCCCGTGGTTCGACAGCCCGAACACTGAAGCTTTCTTT. Amino acids: CASSPWFDSPNTEAFF.

This clone was picked up a small number of times. This chain joins TRBV7-2 and TRBJ2-7; the D gene is possibly TRBD1 (5 bases). Germline CDR1 is SGHTA and CDR2 is FQGNSA. The ends were cut back, 1 base at V and 4 bases at J, with 11 bases in the middle. The CDR3 length is 14 residues. The CDR3 is CASSLEPQVYEQYF. The CDR3 DNA follows: TGTGCCAGCAGCTTAGAGCCACAGGTGTACGAGCAGTACTTC.

The chain carries TRBV28 and TRBJ1-5, with D uncertain. Trimming took off 2 bases at V and 2 bases at J, with 7 bases between the two ends. This CDR3 comprises 14 residues. Germline V gives CDR1 MDHEN, CDR2 SYDVKM. Here the CDR3 DNA reads TGTGCCAGCAGTTTACGTGTAGGCAATCAGCCCCAGCATTTT. Residues: CASSLRVGNQPQHF.

The V gene is TRBV19, the J gene TRBJ1-5; a possible D gene is TRBD1 (5 bases). V lost 1 base and J 0 bases, leaving 10 bases between the germline ends. The CDR3 loop spans 16 amino acids. CDR1 is LNHDA, CDR2 SQIVND, per germline (reference sequence). The CDR3 coding sequence is TGTGCCAGTAGTATAGGAGGGGACTTTAGCAATCAGCCCCAGCATTTT. This sequence encodes CASSIGGDFSNQPQHF.

This rearrangement joins TRBV20-1 to TRBJ1-6; possible D gene TRBD1, 6 bases. The CDR3 runs 11 residues. Germline CDR1 reads DFQATT; CDR2 reads SNEGSKA (reference sequence). Trimming took 6 bases from V and 10 from J, leaving 10 bases between them. In DNA form, the CDR3 reads TGCAGTGCACAGGACAGCTCACCCCTCCACTTT. Translated: CSAQDSSPLHF.

This rearrangement joins TRBV5-4 to TRBJ2-3; TRBD2 aligns across 11 bases. V gave up 2 bases and J gave up 3 bases; unmatched junction bases: 8. The CDR3 loop spans 17 amino acids. Germline assignment: CDR1 SGHNT and CDR2 YYREEE (reference sequence). This CDR3 is CASSFKLLAGVTDTQYF. The CDR3 DNA follows: TGTGCCAGCAGCTTTAAACTACTAGCGGGGGTTACAGATACGCAGTATTTT.